The T cell receptor (beta chain) under discussion was sequenced for a study of long-term antiretroviral therapy in people with HIV. General observations from the study: When set beside controls, HIV repertoires had CDR3 length ranges that were narrower.

Comments on this clone: Antigen unknown.

The CDR3 length is 13 residues. V was shortened by 4 bases and J by 6 bases, with 10 bases between the two germline ends. Germline V gene data show CDR1 as MNHNS and CDR2 as SASEGT. The authors ran the immunoSEQ assay, v3.0, at survey level. Only in-frame clones appear in the TCRdb table, and some are missing; sequencing was by immunoSEQ multiplex PCR. Of about 19,000 clones listed, roughly nine tenths are singletons. The genes are TRBV6-1 and TRBJ2-1, with D unresolved. The specimen comprised unsorted PBMCs, sampled 3 years after starting antiretroviral therapy. The TCR sequence derives from a man between 45 and 60 years old with HIV. The CDR3 DNA reads as TGTGCCAGCAGTGCCGGTTGGGGCAATGAGCAGTTCTTC. Its translation is CASSAGWGNEQFF.